These 14 T cell receptor beta chains were all obtained from the same sample, sequenced in a study of T cell responses to AZD1222 COVID-19 vaccine. Some clones are missing from TCRdb's copy, which holds only in-frame ones; the method was immunoSEQ multiplex PCR. The sample records fewer than 200,000 clones, around nine tenths being singletons. Sequenced material: peripheral blood, taken on day 0 of AZD1222 vaccination. These receptors all stem from an adult in good health.

This chain uses TRBV3-1 (or the pseudogene TRBV3-2) with TRBJ2-2; D remains unclear. The CDR3 spans 13 residues. CDR1 and CDR2 from the germline V gene are LGHDT and YNNKEL (reference sequence). Trimming removed 4 bases at V and 5 bases at J, with 8 bases between. CDR3 amino acids: CASSPPYTGELFF. CDR3 coding DNA: TGTGCCAGCAGCCCCCCCTATACCGGGGAGCTGTTTTTT.

The chain carries TRBV5-1 and TRBJ2-7, with a tentative D call TRBD1 (6 bases). Deletions cut 0 bases from V and 2 bases from J, with 9 bases between. Germline-derived CDR1 and CDR2 are SGHRS and YFSETQ. The CDR3 spans 14 residues. The CDR3 protein is CASSLEGTPYEQYF. The CDR3 bases are TGCGCCAGCAGCTTGGAGGGGACACCCTACGAGCAGTACTTC.

This chain links TRBV5-4 with TRBJ1-6; D may be TRBD1 (5 bases). The V end lost 10 bases, the J end lost 17 bases, and 25 bases lay between the germline ends. In germline, CDR1 is SGHNT, CDR2 YYREEE (reference sequence). The CDR3 has 13 amino acids. The CDR3: CAYFRRGAGIIHF. The CDR3 DNA reads as TGTGCCTACTTTAGACGTGGGGCCGGCATCATCCACTTT.

The genes are TRBV5-4 and TRBJ2-7; 7 bases are shared with TRBD2. The ends lost 0 bases at V and 3 bases at J; junction bases unmatched: 6. Germline CDR1 SGHNT, CDR2 YYREEE (reference sequence). There are 15 residues in the CDR3. The CDR3 region has the DNA TGTGCCAGCAGCTTGGGGGGAGGGTCAAGCTACGAGCAGTACTTC. Translated: CASSLGGGSSYEQYF.

The genes are TRBV6-5 and TRBJ2-5; D is perhaps TRBD2 (5 bases). Trimming removed 5 bases at V and 2 bases at J, with 12 bases between. Germline loops: CDR1 MNHEY, CDR2 SVGAGI. The CDR3 spans 14 residues. The CDR3 loop is CASSRTLGQETQYF. The CDR3, as DNA: TGTGCCAGCAGTAGGACTTTGGGGCAAGAGACCCAGTACTTC.

The rearrangement joins TRBV5-1 to TRBJ2-7; D remains ambiguous. The CDR3 is made up of 14 amino acids. Germline CDR1 and CDR2: SGHRS and YFSETQ. Trimming removed 0 bases from V and 6 bases from J, with 13 bases in between. DNA of the CDR3: TGCGCCAGCAGCTTGGACCTAGGTACGGCCGAGCAGTACTTC. Translating gives CASSLDLGTAEQYF.

V gene TRBV9 combines with J gene TRBJ1-5; maybe TRBD1 (6 bases). This CDR3 has 15 amino acids. V lost 4 bases to trimming and J lost 1 base, with 12 bases between them. In germline, CDR1 is SGDLS, CDR2 YYNGEE. CDR3 bases: TGTGCCAGCAGCCCTGGACAGTCAAGCAATCAGCCCCAGCATTTT. This translates into CASSPGQSSNQPQHF.

A single count supports this clone. V and J are TRBV28 and TRBJ2-7; D is possibly TRBD2 (7 bases). V was clipped by 6 bases and J by 7 bases, with 13 bases between them. The CDR3 is 12 residues long. Per the germline V gene, CDR1 is MDHEN and CDR2 is SYDVKM. The CDR3 region is CASRGGPLEQYF. CDR3 nucleotide sequence: TGTGCCAGCAGGGGGGGGCCCCTGGAGCAGTACTTC.

The V and J genes are TRBV23-1 and TRBJ2-2; TRBD1 aligns across 8 bases. TRBV23-1 has ORF status, its function being uncertain. V lost 0 bases to trimming and J lost 5 bases; unmatched junction nucleotides: 2. The CDR3 consists of 15 residues. Here the CDR3 reads CASSQSGQGTGELFF. For the CDR3, the DNA is TGCGCCAGCAGTCAATCTGGACAGGGTACCGGGGAGCTGTTTTTT.

V usage is TRBV11-2 and J usage is TRBJ1-2, with 8 bases aligning to TRBD1. Losses at the gene ends were 4 bases for V and 2 bases for J; bases not matched to a gene: 9. The CDR3 consists of 16 residues. Germline CDR1 reads SGHAT; CDR2 reads FQNNGV. The CDR3 DNA follows: TGTGCCAGCAGCTCGAGGACAGGGAGAGGGAACTATGGCTACACCTTC. This codes for CASSSRTGRGNYGYTF. The full variable domain, in which reference TRBV11-2 and TRBJ1-2 provide the parts outside the CDR3, is EAGVAQSPRYKIIEKRQSVAFWCNPISGHATLYWYQQILGQGPKLLIQFQNNGVVDDSQLPKDRFSAERLKGVDSTLKIQPAKLEDSAVYLCASSSRTGRGNYGYTFGSGTRLTVV.

The chain employs TRBV10-3 and TRBJ2-3; D gene ambiguous. This CDR3 region has 10 residues. Trimming took 10 bases from V and 6 from J, leaving 8 bases between them. Germline V gene sequence: CDR1 ENHRY, CDR2 SYGVKD. CDR3 protein: CATYWDTQYF. In nucleotides, the CDR3 is TGTGCCACGTATTGGGATACGCAGTATTTT.

V is TRBV6-2 or TRBV6-3 and J is TRBJ1-6; D may be TRBD1 (5 bases). Trimming stripped 4 bases from V and 5 bases from J, with 9 bases between. CDR3 length: 14 residues. CDR1 and CDR2 from the germline V gene are MNHEY and SVGEGT. This CDR3 is CASSWDLDNSPLHF. CDR3 sequence (DNA): TGTGCCAGCAGTTGGGACCTAGATAATTCACCCCTCCACTTT.

This clone was counted only a few times. The chain joins TRBV30 to TRBJ1-2; D call uncertain. The ends were cut back, 4 bases at V and 5 bases at J, with 11 bases in the middle. Germline CDR1 and CDR2: GTSNPN and SVGIG (reference sequence). The CDR3 runs 12 residues. This CDR3 is CAWNNMGYGYTF. The CDR3 DNA follows: TGTGCCTGGAACAATATGGGGTATGGCTACACCTTC.

V gene TRBV30 combines with J gene TRBJ2-7, with 7 bases fitting TRBD1. Per the germline V gene, CDR1 is GTSNPN and CDR2 is SVGIG (reference sequence). The CDR3 has 12 residues. The ends lost 4 bases at V and 6 bases at J; junction bases unmatched: 6. The CDR3 DNA sequence: TGTGCCTGGAACAGGGGACCTGGCGAGCAGTACTTC. It codes for CAWNRGPGEQYF.